One sample yielded the 18 T cell receptor beta chains listed below, sequenced in a study of vaccination effects on CD4 cells after COVID-19. Having been cultured for ten to eleven days, the cells underwent CD4+ T cell isolation. TCRdb's copy holds only in-frame clones and misses some; the assay was immunoSEQ multiplex PCR. The data show about 35,000 clones, with 65% to 70% seen just once and over 4% held by the top ten. Antigens of these TCRs are unknown. Sample: CD4+ T cells from PBMCs cultured without peptide, taken before COVID-19 vaccination. All receptors come from a human donor who received a COVID-19 vaccine.

J is TRBJ2-3 and V is TRBV7-8, with 10 bases lining up with TRBD2. The CDR3 loop spans 15 amino acids. V dropped 1 base and J dropped 4; count of bases not matched to a gene: 2. The germline V gene has CDR1 SGHVS and CDR2 FQNEAQ. This CDR3 is CASSLVLAGADTQYF. The CDR3 DNA reads TGTGCCAGCAGCTTAGTGCTAGCGGGAGCAGATACGCAGTATTTT.

This clone was recorded only once. V and J are TRBV20-1 and TRBJ2-7, with 7 bases aligning to TRBD1. The trim removed 3 bases at V and 9 bases at J, leaving 14 bases unmatched. Germline CDR1 reads DFQATT; CDR2 reads SNEGSKA (reference sequence). The length of the CDR3 is 14 residues. The CDR3 protein is CSASLTQGVSAQYF. The CDR3 nucleotides are TGCAGTGCTAGTTTAACCCAGGGGGTATCTGCGCAGTACTTC.

This rearrangement joins TRBV2 to TRBJ1-1, with TRBD1 identical over 9 bases. With 9 bases clipped from V and 4 bases from J, the junction kept 18 bases outside the gene matches. This CDR3 is built from 17 residues. The germline V gene encodes CDR1 SNHLY and CDR2 FYNNEI. CDR3 protein: CARGLSPGQGGFTEAFF. CDR3 DNA: TGTGCCAGGGGGCTCAGCCCGGGACAGGGAGGTTTCACTGAAGCTTTCTTT.

The chain uses TRBV7-8 and TRBJ2-1; the D is unclear. The CDR3 is 19 residues long. CDR1 and CDR2 (germline): SGHVS, FQNEAQ. The V end was cut by 0 bases, the J end by 0 bases, with 18 bases between. The CDR3 loop reads CASSLAFNLGLSSYNEQFF. The CDR3 bases are TGTGCCAGCAGCTTAGCCTTTAATCTCGGTTTAAGCTCCTACAATGAGCAGTTCTTC.

The rearrangement joins TRBV27 to TRBJ2-7; TRBD1 agrees at 7 bases. From germline, CDR1 is MNHEY and CDR2 SMNVEV (reference sequence). This CDR3 has 17 residues. V lost 6 bases to trimming and J lost 4 bases; unmatched junction nucleotides: 18. The CDR3 nucleotides are TGTGCCAGCAGCCCGACAGGGAGTCGGCTTTTAATGTACGAGCAGTACTTC. Translation: CASSPTGSRLLMYEQYF.

This clone came up a few times. V gene TRBV5-1 combines with J gene TRBJ2-7; D gene unclear. The V gene's germline CDR1 is SGHRS and CDR2 YFSETQ. CDR3 length: 11 residues. V lost 2 bases and J lost 4, with 4 bases in between. The CDR3 is CASSFNYEQYF. CDR3 nucleotides: TGCGCCAGCAGCTTCAATTACGAGCAGTACTTC. The full variable domain, with the rest looked up from reference TRBV5-1 and TRBJ2-7, is KAGVTQTPRYLIKTRGQQVTLSCSPISGHRSVSWYQQTPGQGLQFLFEYFSETQRNKGNFPGRFSGRQFSNSRSEMNVSTLELGDSALYLCASSFNYEQYFGPGTRLTVT.

The chain carries TRBV7-9 and TRBJ1-1; D gene ambiguous. Trimming removed 6 bases from V and 0 bases from J, with 14 bases in between. Germline CDR1 is SEHNR and CDR2 is FQNEAQ (reference sequence). The CDR3 contains 15 residues. The CDR3 DNA follows: TGTGCCAGCAGACATGGACGGGTAATGAACACTGAAGCTTTCTTT. This encodes CASRHGRVMNTEAFF.

The chain carries TRBV5-1 and TRBJ1-1, with no clear D. Germline CDR1 is SGHRS and CDR2 is YFSETQ. The V end lost 2 bases, the J end lost 1 base, and 9 bases lay between the germline ends. The CDR3 totals 14 residues. The CDR3 spells CASSFSGRNTEAFF. As DNA, the CDR3 is TGCGCCAGCAGCTTTTCAGGACGGAACACTGAAGCTTTCTTT.

This chain joins TRBV19 and TRBJ1-6; TRBD1 is a possible D gene (6 bases). The CDR3 has 18 amino acids. Germline V gives CDR1 LNHDA, CDR2 SQIVND (reference sequence). Trimming took off 5 bases at V and 5 bases at J, with 22 bases between the two ends. DNA of the CDR3: TGTGCCAGTAGTTCAACGGGACAAAGTCTTGGGGATAATTCACCCCTCCACTTT. Amino acid sequence: CASSSTGQSLGDNSPLHF.

This clone is medium-sized in the sample. The chain couples TRBV27 to TRBJ2-7; D is uncertain. Trimming removed 7 bases from V and 0 bases from J, with 16 bases in between. There are 15 residues in the CDR3. In germline, CDR1 is MNHEY, CDR2 SMNVEV (reference sequence). DNA for the CDR3: TGTGCCAGCAAACCAAATGCGGTGGGCTCCTACGAGCAGTACTTC. It codes for CASKPNAVGSYEQYF.

The rearrangement joins TRBV6-5 to TRBJ1-2; D not resolved. The CDR3 spans 11 residues. Per germline, CDR1 MNHEY and CDR2 SVGAGI. Trimming pared 7 bases from V and 1 base from J, leaving 4 bases between. The CDR3 loop reads CASNDNYGYTF. The CDR3 DNA reads TGTGCCAGCAACGATAACTATGGCTACACCTTC.

This clone was detected only a few times. The chain links TRBV27 to TRBJ2-7, with D tentatively TRBD2 (5 bases). The CDR3 consists of 15 residues. The germline V and J ends were trimmed by 3 bases and 0 bases, with 12 bases remaining between them. Germline values: CDR1 MNHEY, CDR2 SMNVEV (reference sequence). The DNA for the CDR3 is TGTGCCAGCAGTTTTGGACGCGGGTTCTCCTACGAGCAGTACTTC. Amino acid sequence: CASSFGRGFSYEQYF.

V gene TRBV5-1 combines with J gene TRBJ2-7; 10 nucleotides match TRBD1. The CDR3 totals 14 residues. Germline V lookup: CDR1 SGHRS, CDR2 YFSETQ. V lost 7 bases, J lost 2 bases, and 6 bases stayed unmatched. The CDR3 loop is CASEVGTGAYEQYF. In DNA form, the CDR3 reads TGCGCCAGCGAGGTTGGGACAGGGGCCTACGAGCAGTACTTC. The complete variable domain, with remaining parts taken from reference TRBV5-1 and TRBJ2-7, reads KAGVTQTPRYLIKTRGQQVTLSCSPISGHRSVSWYQQTPGQGLQFLFEYFSETQRNKGNFPGRFSGRQFSNSRSEMNVSTLELGDSALYLCASEVGTGAYEQYFGPGTRLTVT.

This chain uses TRBV4-1 with TRBJ2-7, with 8 bases lining up with TRBD2. Trimming cost V 2 bases and J 4 bases; bases outside gene matches: 7. Per germline, CDR1 MGHRA and CDR2 YSYEKL. This CDR3 has 15 residues. This chain's CDR3 is CASSQKGGRLYEQYF. CDR3 bases: TGCGCCAGCAGCCAAAAGGGCGGGAGGCTTTACGAGCAGTACTTC.

The V call is TRBV6-1, the J call TRBJ1-5; no clear D. CDR3 length equals 13 residues. Germline assignment: CDR1 MNHNS and CDR2 SASEGT. The germline V and J ends were trimmed by 3 bases and 7 bases, with 10 bases remaining between them. Here the CDR3 DNA reads TGTGCCAGCAGTGAGCCTCCATTACAGCCCCAGCATTTT. This encodes CASSEPPLQPQHF.

The CDR3 loop is CASGAQGYNEQFF. In DNA form, the CDR3 reads TGTGCCAGCGGGGCTCAGGGTTACAATGAGCAGTTCTTC. The rearrangement uses TRBV3-1 (or the pseudogene TRBV3-2) and TRBJ2-1; maybe TRBD1 (5 bases). Between the trimmed V and J ends, which lost 8 bases and 4 bases, there was a span of 12 bases. CDR3 length: 13 residues. Germline CDR1 LGHDT, CDR2 YNNKEL (reference sequence).

The genes are TRBV7-5 and TRBJ1-2; the table's D call, TRBD1, was not checked against the DNA. TRBV7-5 has pseudogene status. The CDR3 runs 13 residues. CDR3 DNA: TGTGCCAGCTCCGGACACACCACAGGTGGCTACACCTTC. It yields the protein CASSGHTTGGYTF.

The rearrangement uses TRBV19 and TRBJ2-5, with no clear D. Per the germline V gene, CDR1 is LNHDA and CDR2 is SQIVND (reference sequence). CDR3 size: 16 residues. Trimming shortened V by 4 bases and J by 4 bases, and 19 bases separated the two germline ends. The CDR3 is CASSRMRPGARETQYF. DNA for the CDR3: TGTGCCAGTAGTAGGATGCGGCCGGGTGCAAGAGAGACCCAGTACTTC. Full variable domain (remainder filled in from reference TRBV19 and TRBJ2-5): DGGITQSPKYLFRKEGQNVTLSCEQNLNHDAMYWYRQDPGQGLRLIYYSQIVNDFQKGDIAEGYSVSREKKESFPLTVTSAQKNPTAFYLCASSRMRPGARETQYFGPGTRLLVL.